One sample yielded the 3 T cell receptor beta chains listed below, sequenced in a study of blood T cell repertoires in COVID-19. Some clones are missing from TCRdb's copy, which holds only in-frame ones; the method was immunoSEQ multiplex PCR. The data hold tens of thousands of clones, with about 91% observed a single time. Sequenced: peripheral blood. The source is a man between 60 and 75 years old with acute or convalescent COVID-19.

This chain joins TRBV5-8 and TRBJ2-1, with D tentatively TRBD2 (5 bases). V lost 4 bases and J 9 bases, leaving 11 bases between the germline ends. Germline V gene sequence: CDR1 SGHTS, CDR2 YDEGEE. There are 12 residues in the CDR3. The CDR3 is CASSADYGEQFF. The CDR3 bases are TGTGCCAGCAGCGCAGACTATGGTGAGCAGTTCTTC.

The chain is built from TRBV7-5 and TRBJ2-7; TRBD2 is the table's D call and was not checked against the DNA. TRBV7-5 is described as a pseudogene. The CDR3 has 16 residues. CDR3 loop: CVRSSSWGGNLREQYF. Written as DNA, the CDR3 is TGTGTCAGAAGCTCCTCTTGGGGGGGAAACTTGCGCGAGCAGTACTTC.

The CDR3 loop reads CASSLNEADTQYF. CDR3 coding DNA: TGTGCCAGCAGCCTGAACGAGGCAGATACGCAGTATTTT. V and J are TRBV14 and TRBJ2-3; no clear D. The CDR3 spans 13 residues. Trimming removed 4 bases at V and 4 bases at J, with 9 bases between. Germline assignment: CDR1 SGHDN and CDR2 FVKESK.